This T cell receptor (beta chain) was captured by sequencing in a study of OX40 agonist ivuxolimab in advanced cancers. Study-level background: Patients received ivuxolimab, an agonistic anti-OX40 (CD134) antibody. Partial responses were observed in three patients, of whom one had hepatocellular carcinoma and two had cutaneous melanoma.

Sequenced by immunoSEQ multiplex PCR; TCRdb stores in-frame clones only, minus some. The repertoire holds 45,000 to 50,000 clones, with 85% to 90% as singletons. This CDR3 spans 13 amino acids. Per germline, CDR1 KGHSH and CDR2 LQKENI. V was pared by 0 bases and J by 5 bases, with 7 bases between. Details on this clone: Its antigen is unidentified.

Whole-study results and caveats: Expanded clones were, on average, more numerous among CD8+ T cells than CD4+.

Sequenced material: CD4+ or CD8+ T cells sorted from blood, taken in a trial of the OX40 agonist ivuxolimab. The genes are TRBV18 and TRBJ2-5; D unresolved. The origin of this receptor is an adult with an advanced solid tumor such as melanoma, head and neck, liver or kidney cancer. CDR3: CASSPPNWETQYF. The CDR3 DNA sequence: TGTGCCAGCTCACCACCCAATTGGGAGACCCAGTACTTC.